This T cell receptor (beta chain) is from a study of CD8 T cells in Susac syndrome. Background on the study: Patients with Susac syndrome, at blood draw, were therapy-naive, on corticosteroids, or on intravenous immunoglobulin alone. Overall study findings and caveats: CD8+ clonal expansion in Susac was maximal in TEMRA cells and in active patients.

When the RNA was reverse transcribed, random hexamers were used with an input of roughly 0.45 to 1 ug. MiXCR, run by TCRdb on the immunoSEQ multiplex PCR reads, gives a single entry per CDR3 protein. The profile shows 84,000 or so distinct CDR3 sequences, 95% of them singletons. In the case of this clonotype: Its antigen is still unknown.

The CDR3 length is 15 residues. V shed 5 bases, J shed 5 bases, and the junction held 7 bases outside the gene matches. Germline-derived CDR1 and CDR2 are PRHDT and FYEKMQ (reference sequence). This chain uses TRBV13 with TRBJ2-5, with 11 bases identical to TRBD2. Sequencing was carried out using CD8+ T cells from PBMCs. The clonotype comes from a human donor with Susac syndrome. The CDR3 nucleotides read TGTGCCAGCAGCCCTTTACTAGCGGGAGAGGAGACCCAGTACTTC. It yields the protein CASSPLLAGEETQYF. Variable domain in full (rest from reference TRBV13 and TRBJ2-5): AAGVIQSPRHLIKEKRETATLKCYPIPRHDTVYWYQQGPGQDPQFLISFYEKMQSDKGSIPDRFSAQQFSDYHSELNMSSLELGDSALYFCASSPLLAGEETQYFGPGTRLLVL.